The source of this TCR beta chain is a study of sequential checkpoint blockade in melanoma. TCRdb's copy holds only in-frame clones and misses some; the assay was immunoSEQ multiplex PCR. The sample yields some 10,000 clones, around 75% seen once. Treatment indicated: randomized to nivolumab then ipilimumab (arm A) or the reverse (arm B). The CDR3 loop spans 15 amino acids. Trimming left V 0 bases short and J 8 bases short, with 17 bases between. Germline V lookup: CDR1 SGHNT, CDR2 YYREEE (reference sequence). The receptor comes from a human donor with melanoma. Sequenced here: CD8+ T cells sorted from blood (inferred from file names), sampled from a patient given nivolumab and ipilimumab in sequence. V gene TRBV5-4 combines with J gene TRBJ1-2, with D hard to call. CDR3 region: CASSLARGKLEGYTF. The CDR3 coding sequence is TGTGCCAGCAGCTTGGCCCGGGGAAAGCTGGAGGGCTACACCTTC.